Shown below are 16 T cell receptor beta chains from a single sample sequenced in a study of blood T cell repertoires in COVID-19. Some clones are missing from TCRdb's copy, which holds only in-frame ones; the method was immunoSEQ multiplex PCR. The top ten clones hold around 5% of a sample with about 200,000 clones, 80% to 90% of them seen once. The sequencing input was peripheral blood. These receptors were collected from a woman older than 75 with acute or convalescent COVID-19.

The chain carries TRBV2 and TRBJ1-1; a possible D gene is TRBD1 (6 bases). Germline CDR1 and CDR2: SNHLY and FYNNEI. Trimming shortened V by 7 bases and J by 10 bases, and 10 bases separated the two germline ends. This CDR3 is built from 10 residues. The chain's CDR3 is CASTEGGAFF. The CDR3 nucleotides are TGTGCCAGCACTGAGGGGGGAGCTTTCTTT. Supplemented by reference TRBV2 and TRBJ1-1, the full variable domain reads EPEVTQTPSHQVTQMGQEVILRCVPISNHLYFYWYRQILGQKVEFLVSFYNNEISEKSEIFDDQFSVERPDGSNFTLKIRSTKLEDSAMYFCASTEGGAFFGQGTRLTVV.

This sequence joins TRBV7-8 and TRBJ1-6; 7 bases fit TRBD1. The CDR3 spans 16 residues. Unmatched junction bases numbered 9, after V lost 3 bases and J lost 7 bases. CDR1 SGHVS and CDR2 FQNEAQ come from the germline V gene. CDR3 in amino acids: CASSFTGAPPNSPLHF. The CDR3, as DNA: TGTGCCAGCAGCTTTACAGGGGCCCCCCCCAATTCACCCCTCCACTTT.

The chain uses TRBV19 and TRBJ2-1; 10 bases are shared with TRBD2. This CDR3 is built from 15 residues. Trimming at V came to 5 bases and at J to 7 bases, leaving 8 bases not matched to a gene. Germline V CDR1 and CDR2: LNHDA, SQIVND (reference sequence). For the CDR3, the DNA is TGTGCCAGTAGTTCGCGAGCGGGAGGGCCTAATGAGCAGTTCTTC. Encoded protein: CASSSRAGGPNEQFF.

This clone was observed a handful of times. The rearrangement joins TRBV30 to TRBJ2-7, with 9 bases lining up with TRBD1. The germline CDR1 and CDR2 sequences are GTSNPN and SVGIG (reference sequence). The V gene end was trimmed by 0 bases and the J gene end by 6 bases; junction bases not matched to a gene: 12. CDR3 length: 16 amino acids. Here the CDR3 reads CAWSVFTGGERLEQYF. For the CDR3, the DNA is TGTGCCTGGAGTGTATTTACAGGGGGCGAACGGCTCGAGCAGTACTTC.

The table lists this clone with a count of one. V is TRBV30 and J is TRBJ2-5; D gene unclear. From germline, CDR1 is GTSNPN and CDR2 SVGIG (reference sequence). The CDR3 is made up of 13 amino acids. Trimming cost V 1 base and J 2 bases, with 8 bases left between them. The CDR3 here is CAWSANLQETQYF. CDR3 DNA: TGTGCCTGGAGTGCAAACTTACAAGAGACCCAGTACTTC. Based on the CDR3 plus reference TRBV30 and TRBJ2-5, the full variable domain is SQTIHQWPATLVQPVGSPLSLECTVEGTSNPNLYWYRQAAGRGLQLLFYSVGIGQISSEVPQNLSASRPQDRQFILSSKKLLLSDSGFYLCAWSANLQETQYFGPGTRLLVL.

V usage is TRBV5-1 and J usage is TRBJ2-3; 10 bases are shared with TRBD1. The CDR3 totals 14 residues. Germline-derived CDR1 and CDR2 are SGHRS and YFSETQ. Germline trimming cut 8 bases from V and 6 bases from J; bases unmatched to any gene: 9. In DNA, the CDR3 is TGCGCCAGTGGATTGGGGACAGGGGTGGATACGCAGTATTTT. This encodes CASGLGTGVDTQYF.

The CDR3 bases are TGTGCCAGCAGCTTAGTTGGCCAGAACAATCAGCCCCAGCATTTT. Translation gives CASSLVGQNNQPQHF. This chain links TRBV7-2 with TRBJ1-5, with D hard to call. Trimming pared 1 base from V and 3 bases from J, leaving 10 bases between. There are 15 residues in the CDR3. The germline V gene has CDR1 SGHTA and CDR2 FQGNSA.

This chain links TRBV6-6 with TRBJ2-7, with 8 bases identical to TRBD2. Trimming at V came to 6 bases and at J to 3 bases, leaving 25 bases not matched to a gene. This CDR3 has 20 residues. The germline V gene has CDR1 MNHNY and CDR2 SVGAGI (reference sequence). Here the CDR3 DNA reads TGTGCCAGCAGCCGCAGACAGGTTCCCCCTACTAGCGGTTTGCGCTACGAGCAGTACTTC. Amino acids: CASSRRQVPPTSGLRYEQYF.

The rearrangement joins TRBV7-9 to TRBJ1-6; 9 bases map to TRBD1. Germline values: CDR1 SEHNR, CDR2 FQNEAQ (reference sequence). V dropped 5 bases and J dropped 8; count of bases not matched to a gene: 7. The CDR3 sequence is 15 residues long. Here the CDR3 DNA reads TGTGCCAGCAGCGGGGACAGGGATGGGCATTCACCCCTCCACTTT. Translation gives CASSGDRDGHSPLHF.

Here the CDR3 DNA reads TGTGCCAGCAGTTACCATCGACAGGGCTGGGGCTACACCTTC. Its protein product is CASSYHRQGWGYTF. V gene TRBV7-2 combines with J gene TRBJ1-2, with 7 bases aligning to TRBD1. Germline CDR1 SGHTA, CDR2 FQGNSA. V gave up 6 bases and J gave up 8 bases; unmatched junction bases: 12. The CDR3 is 14 amino acids.

The gene calls are TRBV18 and TRBJ1-5; 10 bases are shared with TRBD1. Germline trimming cut 2 bases from V and 5 bases from J; bases unmatched to any gene: 3. This CDR3 is built from 15 residues. Germline CDR1 and CDR2: KGHSH and LQKENI. CDR3 protein: CASSPTGTGDQPQHF. In DNA, the CDR3 is TGTGCCAGCTCACCAACCGGGACAGGGGATCAGCCCCAGCATTTT.

The chain has TRBV4-1 and TRBJ2-3; the D gene is possibly TRBD2 (6 bases). Germline assignment: CDR1 MGHRA and CDR2 YSYEKL. V lost 0 bases, J lost 9 bases, and 16 bases lay in between. The CDR3 extends over 15 amino acids. CDR3: CASSQDWTTGATQYF. DNA for the CDR3: TGCGCCAGCAGCCAAGATTGGACCACGGGAGCCACGCAGTATTTT.

This clone has a handful of counts. The chain is built from TRBV19 and TRBJ2-2; 8 bases align to TRBD1. J lost 4 bases, V lost 7 bases, and 5 bases had no gene match. The length of the CDR3 is 14 residues. Looked up from germline, CDR1 is LNHDA and CDR2 is SQIVND (reference sequence). CDR3 coding DNA: TGTGCCAGTACAGGGGGCGCAGCCACCGGGGAGCTGTTTTTT. Its protein product is CASTGGAATGELFF. Supplemented by reference TRBV19 and TRBJ2-2, the full variable domain reads DGGITQSPKYLFRKEGQNVTLSCEQNLNHDAMYWYRQDPGQGLRLIYYSQIVNDFQKGDIAEGYSVSREKKESFPLTVTSAQKNPTAFYLCASTGGAATGELFFGEGSRLTVL.

This chain links TRBV5-1 with TRBJ2-7; 11 bases agree with TRBD1. CDR1 and CDR2 (germline): SGHRS, YFSETQ. This CDR3 is built from 16 residues. The junction had 8 bases not matched to a gene; V was cut back by 2 bases and J by 4 bases. The CDR3 DNA is TGCGCCAGCAGCTTAGCTCCGGGACAGGGGGGTTACGAGCAGTACTTC. This translates into CASSLAPGQGGYEQYF.

This chain connects TRBV6-5 to TRBJ2-2, with TRBD1 as a possible D gene (5 bases). The CDR3 loop spans 14 amino acids. The germline V and J ends were trimmed by 0 bases and 5 bases, with 7 bases remaining between them. CDR1 and CDR2 (germline): MNHEY, SVGAGI. The CDR3 coding sequence is TGTGCCAGCAGTTACTCCAGGGCTACCGGGGAGCTGTTTTTT. Protein sequence: CASSYSRATGELFF.

This clone was detected only once. V and J are TRBV4-3 and TRBJ2-1, with D maybe TRBD1 (5 bases). The CDR3 extends over 16 amino acids. Germline V CDR1 and CDR2: LGHNA, YSLEER. Trimming shortened V by 0 bases and J by 7 bases, and 16 bases separated the two germline ends. CDR3 bases: TGCGCCAGCAGCCAAGAGGCAGGGCCCTCGAATAATGAGCAGTTCTTC. Its translation is CASSQEAGPSNNEQFF.